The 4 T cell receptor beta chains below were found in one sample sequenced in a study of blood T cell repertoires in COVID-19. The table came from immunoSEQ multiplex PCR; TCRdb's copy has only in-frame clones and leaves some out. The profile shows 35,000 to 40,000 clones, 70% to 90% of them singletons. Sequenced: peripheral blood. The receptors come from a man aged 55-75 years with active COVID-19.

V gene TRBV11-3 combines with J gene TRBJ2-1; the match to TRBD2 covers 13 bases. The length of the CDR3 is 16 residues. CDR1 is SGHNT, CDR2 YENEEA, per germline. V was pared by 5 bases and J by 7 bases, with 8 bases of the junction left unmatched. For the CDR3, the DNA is TGTGCCAGCAGCCCCGGACTAGCGGGAGTCAGGAATGAGCAGTTCTTC. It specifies CASSPGLAGVRNEQFF.

The CDR3 DNA sequence: TGTGCCACCAGCACAAACGGGCTAGCGGGAGGGCCCTACAATGAGCAGTTCTTC. It is translated as CATSTNGLAGGPYNEQFF. V usage is TRBV15 and J usage is TRBJ2-1; TRBD2 aligns across 12 bases. Germline CDR1 is LNHNV and CDR2 is YYDKDF (reference sequence). This CDR3 has 18 residues. Losses at the gene ends were 4 bases for V and 2 bases for J; bases not matched to a gene: 9.

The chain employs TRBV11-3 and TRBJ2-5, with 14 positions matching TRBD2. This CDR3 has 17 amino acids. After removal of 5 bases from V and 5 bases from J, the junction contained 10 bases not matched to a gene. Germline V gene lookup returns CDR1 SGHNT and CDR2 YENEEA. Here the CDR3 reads CASSPGTSGSVRETQYF. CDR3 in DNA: TGTGCCAGCAGCCCTGGGACTAGCGGGAGTGTCCGGGAGACCCAGTACTTC.

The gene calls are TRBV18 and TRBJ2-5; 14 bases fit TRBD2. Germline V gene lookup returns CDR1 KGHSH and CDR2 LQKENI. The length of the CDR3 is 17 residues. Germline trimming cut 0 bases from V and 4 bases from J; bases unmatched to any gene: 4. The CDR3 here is CASSPPGLAGGPETQYF. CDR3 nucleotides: TGTGCCAGCTCACCACCCGGACTAGCGGGAGGCCCAGAGACCCAGTACTTC.